This T cell receptor (beta chain) was recovered during a study of T cells in tuberculosis. Findings of the study overall: Active tuberculosis alpha repertoires lay closer to GMM-specific TCRs than controls'. Active tuberculosis patients had shorter CDR3-alpha; the beta difference was nonsignificant.

Measured with immunoSEQ multiplex PCR; TCRdb has only the in-frame clones, and not every one. The repertoire consists of around 30,000 clones, with 93% occurring once and the leading ten covering 4.9%. Germline values: CDR1 SGHTA, CDR2 FQGNSA. The length of the CDR3 is 14 residues. The ends were cut back, 0 bases at V and 3 bases at J, with 7 bases in the middle. On this clone: Antigen unknown.

The material sequenced was PBMCs. This chain uses TRBV7-2 with TRBJ2-3, with no clear D. The TCR originated in a donor aged 10-29 years with latent tuberculosis or without tuberculosis infection. The DNA of the CDR3 is TGTGCCAGCAGCTTAGCGCGTTCGACAGATACGCAGTATTTT. Encoded protein: CASSLARSTDTQYF.